The source of this T cell receptor (beta chain) is a study of blood T cell repertoires in COVID-19 (dated by TCRdb to 2018 to 2021). For the study in its entirety: Samples covering the acute and convalescent phases of COVID-19 were provided by collaborators in the United States, Italy and Spain. The samples were drawn from two sources: the first 160 participants of the ongoing ImmuneRACE study, and 950 to 1,500 subjects contributed by 6 global collaborators. Subjects who had been exposed to COVID-19, were actively infected with it, or had recovered from it provided the deeply sampled blood TCRbeta repertoires that made up the dataset. A freely available public database, intended as a resource for researchers studying the immune response to SARS-CoV-2, is where the repertoires were released. The material from the prospective study consisted of cDNA or gDNA derived from T cells, B-cell-depleted T cells, or PBMCs. Where HLA class I and class II types were available, the types were taken from metadata supplied by the sample provider, not from assay-based typing. Sample metadata almost always included a de-identified subject ID, COVID-19 status, age in years and sex. General study outcomes and caveats: How much clinical and demographic metadata was included differed by source and by participant, and the metadata was provided uncurated.

The CDR3 runs 12 amino acids, cysteine and phenylalanine included. The sequence is cut down to CDR3 DNA, 36 bases in frame from base 1. V loses 3 bases, J loses 10 bases, and the germline ends lie 12 bases apart. TCRbeta CDR3 regions were amplified from genomic DNA using the immunoSEQ Assay, a bias-controlled multiplex PCR. The published analysis was carried out like this. Nucleated cell counts per sample were estimated from amplification of reference gene primers within the assay. To quantify the absolute abundance of each unique TCRbeta CDR3 rearrangement, sequence reads were collapsed and filtered. Productive Simpson clonality was computed per sample as the square root of Simpson's diversity index over productive rearrangements. Here the immuneACCESS table is served through TCRdb, limited to in-frame sequences with V and J called. Missing clones are a known gap in these copies; in checked studies unresolved V genes cover under half, and the rest lacks a known reason. V and J calls and clone size come straight from that table; D and trimming were deduced from the DNA. In this sample the table shows fewer than 55,000 clones, about four fifths of which occur a single time. In total, the top ten clones hold around 7.2% of the sample.

To note about this clone: Its antigen has not been determined. Base qualities are not at hand, and no much larger clone is one base apart.

The collaborating institutions used their own protocols to collect whole blood in K2EDTA tubes. Collaborator samples were shipped for TCRbeta analysis as frozen whole blood, isolated PBMCs, or DNA extracted from either sample type. The sequenced sample was peripheral blood. This receptor chain uses TRBV12-3 or TRBV12-4 and TRBJ1-1; TRBD1 is a possible D gene, resting on 6 matching bases. This receptor was identified in a man in his 70s with active COVID-19. The encoded CDR3 is CASSFWGQRAFF. The DNA sequence follows: TGTGCCAGCAGTTTTTGGGGACAACGAGCTTTCTTT.